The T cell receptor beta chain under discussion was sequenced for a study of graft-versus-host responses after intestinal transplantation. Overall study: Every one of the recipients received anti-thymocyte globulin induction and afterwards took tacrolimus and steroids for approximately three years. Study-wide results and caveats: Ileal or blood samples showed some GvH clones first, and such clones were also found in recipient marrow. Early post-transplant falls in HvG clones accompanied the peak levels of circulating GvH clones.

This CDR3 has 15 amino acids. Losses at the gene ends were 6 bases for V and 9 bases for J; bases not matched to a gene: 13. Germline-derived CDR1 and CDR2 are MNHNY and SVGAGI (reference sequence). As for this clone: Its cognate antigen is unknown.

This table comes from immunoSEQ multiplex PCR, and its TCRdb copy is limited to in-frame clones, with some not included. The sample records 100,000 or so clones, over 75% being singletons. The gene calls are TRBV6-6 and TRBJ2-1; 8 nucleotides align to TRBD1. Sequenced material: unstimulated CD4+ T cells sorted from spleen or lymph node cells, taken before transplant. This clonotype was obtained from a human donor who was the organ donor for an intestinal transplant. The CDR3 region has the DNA TGTGCCAGCAGGCCCACAGGGGGATCTATAGGTGAGCAGTTCTTC. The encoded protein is CASRPTGGSIGEQFF.